The 27 T cell receptor beta chains presented below share a single source sample, sequenced in a study of beta chain features in type 1 diabetes. Study-level points and caveats: In every one of the four CD4+ subsets, TCRB CDR3s were moderately but significantly shorter in Type 1 diabetes patients.

Which antigens these TCRs recognize remains unknown. Expressed TCRB transcripts were sequenced, since all the RNA that had been isolated was reverse transcribed. Sequenced by immunoSEQ multiplex PCR; TCRdb stores in-frame clones only, minus some. This table has 600,000 or so clones, around 15% appearing once. Sequencing was carried out using naive CD4+ T cells from blood. Receptors originate from a man aged 18 to 35 with type 1 diabetes.

This chain links TRBV25-1 with TRBJ2-4; no clear D gene. From germline, CDR1 is MGHDK and CDR2 SYGVNS. The CDR3 totals 16 residues. Trimming took off 2 bases at V and 0 bases at J, with 11 bases between the two ends. Written as DNA, the CDR3 is TGTGCCAGCAGTGAACTTGTCGGCGGAGCCAAAAACATTCAGTACTTC. Its protein is CASSELVGGAKNIQYF.

This clone was seen a handful of times. The chain combines TRBV25-1 with TRBJ2-3, with D unclear. This CDR3 contains 15 residues. The germline V gene encodes CDR1 MGHDK and CDR2 SYGVNS. V lost 3 bases, J lost 0 bases, and 10 bases lay in between. CDR3 bases: TGTGCCAGCAGTGATGACGCCCGAAGCACAGATACGCAGTATTTT. It specifies CASSDDARSTDTQYF.

This clone was observed a few times. The chain recombines TRBV14 with TRBJ2-7; D gene unclear. The CDR3 length is 13 residues. The V gene lost 1 base and the J gene lost 4 bases, with 8 bases spanning the gap. Per germline, CDR1 SGHDN and CDR2 FVKESK. The CDR3 is CASSQAGRYEQYF. DNA for the CDR3: TGTGCCAGCAGCCAAGCGGGCAGATACGAGCAGTACTTC.

In its sample, this clone was seen a few times. The chain carries TRBV25-1 and TRBJ2-3; TRBD2 matches 8 bases. CDR1 and CDR2 (germline): MGHDK, SYGVNS. The length of the CDR3 is 16 residues. The junction had 7 bases not matched to a gene; V was cut back by 1 base and J by 4 bases. Here the CDR3 reads CASSESRGGPADTQYF. The CDR3 nucleotides are TGTGCCAGCAGTGAATCCCGGGGGGGACCGGCAGATACGCAGTATTTT.

There are a few counts of this clone. Other DNA sequences in the same sample also yield this CDR3. The chain links TRBV30 to TRBJ1-1, with D possibly TRBD1 on 6 matching bases. The CDR3 contains 12 residues. CDR1 is GTSNPN, CDR2 SVGIG, per germline (reference sequence). Trimming took off 2 bases at V and 4 bases at J, with 8 bases between the two ends. The CDR3 bases are TGTGCCTGGAGTAGGGGGGGCACTGAAGCTTTCTTT. It encodes CAWSRGGTEAFF.

This clone was observed a few times. V is TRBV2 and J is TRBJ2-5; the D is unclear. Germline V gives CDR1 SNHLY, CDR2 FYNNEI. V was trimmed by 4 bases and J by 1 base, leaving 10 bases between them. The CDR3 has 14 amino acids. This chain's CDR3 is CASSGKSGQETQYF. The CDR3 bases are TGTGCCAGCAGTGGAAAGTCGGGCCAAGAGACCCAGTACTTC.

This clone has just a few counts. V gene TRBV30 combines with J gene TRBJ1-1, with D perhaps TRBD1 (6 bases). This CDR3 region has 13 residues. The germline gives CDR1 GTSNPN, CDR2 SVGIG (reference sequence). This chain's CDR3 is CASRGLLNTEAFF. The CDR3 DNA sequence: TGTGCGAGCAGGGGACTTCTGAACACTGAAGCTTTCTTT.

This chain joins TRBV21-1 and TRBJ2-1; whether TRBD2, the table's D call, matches the DNA was not checked. TRBV21-1 is noted as a pseudogene. The CDR3 has 17 residues. The CDR3 DNA reads TGTGCCAGCAGCCGACACCCCGCGGGAGGGACGTACAATGAGCAGTTCTTC. Protein sequence: CASSRHPAGGTYNEQFF.

V and J are TRBV9 and TRBJ1-1; D gene unclear. This CDR3 has 13 amino acids. V lost 1 base and J lost 4, with 8 bases in between. CDR1 is SGDLS, CDR2 YYNGEE, per germline. CDR3 sequence reads: CASSVTMGTEAFF. The CDR3 region has the DNA TGTGCCAGCAGCGTAACGATGGGCACTGAAGCTTTCTTT.

This chain uses TRBV7-2 with TRBJ2-2; D is uncertain. CDR1 SGHTA and CDR2 FQGNSA come from the germline V gene. Trimming pared 4 bases from V and 1 base from J, leaving 4 bases between. The CDR3 spans 13 residues. This CDR3 reads CASSSMNTGELFF. The CDR3 DNA follows: TGTGCCAGCAGCTCCATGAACACCGGGGAGCTGTTTTTT.

CDR3 region: CASSSRARNTIYF. Written as DNA, the CDR3 is TGTGCCAGCAGTTCTAGGGCCCGAAACACCATATATTTT. This chain uses TRBV27 with TRBJ1-3; D is unclear. This CDR3 comprises 13 residues. Trimming left V 4 bases short and J 5 bases short, with 9 bases between. Germline lookup yields CDR1 MNHEY and CDR2 SMNVEV (reference sequence).

The gene calls are TRBV25-1 and TRBJ1-2; 7 bases agree with TRBD1. V lost 2 bases to trimming and J lost 4 bases; unmatched junction nucleotides: 13. There are 17 residues in the CDR3. Germline V lookup: CDR1 MGHDK, CDR2 SYGVNS. DNA of the CDR3: TGTGCCAGCAGTGAAGTAGGGACGGGACAGTTCATCTATGGCTACACCTTC. Translating it yields CASSEVGTGQFIYGYTF.

This clone was counted a few times. V gene TRBV5-1 combines with J gene TRBJ2-5; 7 bases agree with TRBD2. The germline V gene encodes CDR1 SGHRS and CDR2 YFSETQ. The CDR3 has 17 amino acids. The V gene end was trimmed by 3 bases and the J gene end by 4 bases; junction bases not matched to a gene: 15. DNA of the CDR3: TGCGCCAGCAGCTCGCCCCCCGGGACTACCTCTCCAGAGACCCAGTACTTC. This codes for CASSSPPGTTSPETQYF.

This chain connects TRBV6-5 to TRBJ1-2, with 9 bases fitting TRBD1. Germline V lookup: CDR1 MNHEY, CDR2 SVGAGI. CDR3 size: 14 residues. J was trimmed by 13 bases and V by 8 bases; bases with no gene match: 17. In DNA, the CDR3 is TGTGCCAGCGGCCTACTCCGTGGACAGGGGCCCGTCACCTTC. Protein product: CASGLLRGQGPVTF.

With regard to this clone: The same CDR3 can be traced to other DNA sequences in this sample. The V and J genes are TRBV30 and TRBJ2-2; no reliable D call. V lost 2 bases to trimming and J lost 3 bases, with 4 bases between them. Germline V gene sequence: CDR1 GTSNPN, CDR2 SVGIG (reference sequence). The CDR3 spans 12 residues. The CDR3 reads CAWSRDTGELFF. The DNA of the CDR3 is TGTGCCTGGAGTAGGGACACCGGGGAGCTGTTTTTT.

In the case of this clone: Other DNA sequences within the sample encode an identical CDR3. The chain is built from TRBV7-2 and TRBJ2-2; D not resolved. Germline CDR1 SGHTA, CDR2 FQGNSA. CDR3 length equals 12 residues. Trimming took off 5 bases at V and 5 bases at J, with 6 bases between the two ends. The chain's CDR3 is CASSLGTGELFF. CDR3 coding DNA: TGTGCCAGCAGCCTCGGAACCGGGGAGCTGTTTTTT.

This clone turned up a few times. The chain has TRBV4-2 and TRBJ1-2; D gene ambiguous. The length of the CDR3 is 14 residues. The ends were cut back, 5 bases at V and 4 bases at J, with 14 bases in the middle. CDR1 is LGHNA, CDR2 YNFKEQ, per germline. The CDR3 is CASSGTKEGYGYTF. The CDR3 DNA sequence: TGTGCCAGCAGCGGTACTAAAGAGGGCTATGGCTACACCTTC.

This rearrangement joins TRBV30 to TRBJ1-6; unclear D gene. The germline V and J ends were trimmed by 1 base and 0 bases, with 4 bases remaining between them. Germline CDR1 reads GTSNPN; CDR2 reads SVGIG (reference sequence). The CDR3 has 14 residues. The CDR3 nucleotides read TGTGCCTGGAGTGACAGCTCCTATAATTCACCCCTCCACTTT. Translating it yields CAWSDSSYNSPLHF.

The genes are TRBV6-5 and TRBJ2-5, with a weak D call TRBD2 (5 bases). Germline assignment: CDR1 MNHEY and CDR2 SVGAGI. V was shortened by 6 bases and J by 4 bases, with 9 bases between the two germline ends. This CDR3 spans 12 amino acids. CDR3 residues: CASSSEGETQYF. In DNA form, the CDR3 reads TGTGCCAGCAGCTCTGAGGGAGAGACCCAGTACTTC.

The chain combines TRBV30 with TRBJ1-1; no definite D call. CDR1 and CDR2 from the germline V gene are GTSNPN and SVGIG (reference sequence). The CDR3 contains 13 residues. V was shortened by 4 bases and J by 3 bases, with 12 bases between the two germline ends. CDR3 protein: CAWMRQGYTEAFF. The CDR3 DNA is TGTGCCTGGATGAGGCAAGGGTACACTGAAGCTTTCTTT.

A few counts support this clone. The J gene is TRBJ1-2, the V gene TRBV5-4, with no clear D. CDR1 SGHNT and CDR2 YYREEE come from the germline V gene (reference sequence). The CDR3 length is 15 residues. Trimming pared 4 bases from V and 1 base from J, leaving 14 bases between. CDR3 region: CASSLGQSLNYGYTF. CDR3 DNA: TGTGCCAGCAGCCTTGGGCAGTCGCTTAACTATGGCTACACCTTC.

This clone was observed a handful of times. V usage is TRBV29-1 and J usage is TRBJ1-2; TRBD1 matches 8 bases. The CDR3 runs 15 residues. V was pared by 7 bases and J by 6 bases, with 16 bases of the junction left unmatched. Germline assignment: CDR1 SQVTM and CDR2 ANQGSEA. In DNA form, the CDR3 reads TGCAGCGCGGCCAAAACAGGGGGGTGGCCAGATGGCTACACCTTC. Translating gives CSAAKTGGWPDGYTF. Based on the CDR3 plus reference TRBV29-1 and TRBJ1-2, the full variable domain is SAVISQKPSRDICQRGTSLTIQCQVDSQVTMMFWYRQQPGQSLTLIATANQGSEATYESGFVIDKFPISRPNLTFSTLTVSNMSPEDSSIYLCSAAKTGGWPDGYTFGSGTRLTVV.

The V and J genes are TRBV7-2 and TRBJ2-3; no reliable D call. Germline CDR1 and CDR2: SGHTA and FQGNSA. Trimming stripped 2 bases from V and 1 base from J, with 7 bases between. The CDR3 has 14 residues. The CDR3 spells CASSLSWGTDTQYF. CDR3 nucleotides: TGTGCCAGCAGCTTAAGTTGGGGCACAGATACGCAGTATTTT.

The rearrangement uses TRBV29-1 and TRBJ2-1; 7 bases are a match to TRBD2. The CDR3 sequence is 15 residues long. The germline V gene encodes CDR1 SQVTM and CDR2 ANQGSEA. The junction had 15 bases not matched to a gene; V was cut back by 6 bases and J by 7 bases. CDR3 DNA sequence: TGCAGCGTGGGACGAGTGGCGGGAGTATGGAATGAGCAGTTCTTC. This codes for CSVGRVAGVWNEQFF.

This clone has only a few counts. The chain combines TRBV18 with TRBJ2-3; a weak D match, TRBD1 (6 bases). The germline gives CDR1 KGHSH, CDR2 LQKENI. V shed 2 bases and J shed 3 bases, with 15 bases lying between them. This CDR3 is built from 16 residues. The CDR3 DNA follows: TGTGCCAGCTCACCAAGACTGGACAGTATGACAGATACGCAGTATTTT. Its protein product is CASSPRLDSMTDTQYF.

This chain links TRBV30 with TRBJ1-1; a possible D gene is TRBD1 (5 bases). Trimming pared 0 bases from V and 0 bases from J, leaving 17 bases between. The CDR3 spans 17 residues. Germline CDR1 GTSNPN, CDR2 SVGIG (reference sequence). This CDR3 reads CAWSVRVGGILNTEAFF. The CDR3, as DNA: TGTGCCTGGAGTGTCCGTGTGGGGGGAATACTGAACACTGAAGCTTTCTTT.

The rearrangement uses TRBV5-4 and TRBJ2-4, with 9 positions matching TRBD1. From germline, CDR1 is SGHNT and CDR2 YYREEE (reference sequence). The CDR3 is 14 amino acids. The junction had 3 bases not matched to a gene; V was cut back by 3 bases and J by 5 bases. Here the CDR3 reads CASSSRTGENIQYF. The CDR3 DNA follows: TGTGCCAGCAGCTCCCGGACAGGGGAAAACATTCAGTACTTC.